This T cell receptor (beta chain) was identified during a study of blood T cells in healthy people across ages. A sample-barcoded 5' primer and a J-beta primer mix were used in a second PCR of roughly 7 to 12 cycles. A template-switch adaptor that had 12 random nucleotides put a tag on each cDNA molecule. TCRdb reprocessed the 5' RACE reads via MiXCR and lists one record per CDR3 protein. The table has 980,000 or so distinct CDR3 sequences, about 48% seen once. The CDR3 spans 13 residues. Per the germline V gene, CDR1 is SEHNR and CDR2 is FQNEAQ (reference sequence). Trimming left V 4 bases short and J 8 bases short, with 14 bases between.

The specimen was blood. The chain employs TRBV7-9 and TRBJ1-2, with a possible D match to TRBD1 (6 bases). This clonotype was sampled from a man between 25 and 39 years old in good health. DNA for the CDR3: TGTGCCAGCAGCTGGGAACAGGGAGGGGGCTACACCTTC. This encodes CASSWEQGGGYTF.